What follows are 28 T cell receptor beta chains derived from one specimen sequenced in a study of blood T cell repertoires in COVID-19. The data were produced by immunoSEQ multiplex PCR, yet TCRdb's version contains in-frame clones alone and is incomplete. Among under 150,000 clones listed, around 80% were seen once. The sample was peripheral blood. The receptors shown here come from a man older than 75 with active or convalescent COVID-19.

The chain carries TRBV7-9 and TRBJ1-6; D gene uncertain. Germline CDR1 reads SEHNR; CDR2 reads FQNEAQ (reference sequence). CDR3 size: 17 residues. V was trimmed by 1 base and J by 8 bases, leaving 18 bases between them. Here the CDR3 reads CASSLGTGGVSYSPLHF. CDR3 bases: TGTGCCAGCAGCTTAGGGACTGGAGGTGTAAGCTATTCACCCCTCCACTTT.

The chain links TRBV2 to TRBJ1-1, with D unresolved. Germline values: CDR1 SNHLY, CDR2 FYNNEI. The CDR3 consists of 13 residues. V gave up 10 bases and J gave up 6 bases, with 18 bases separating them. The CDR3 here is CATSRELRAEAFF. CDR3 bases: TGTGCCACGTCCCGAGAGTTACGCGCTGAAGCTTTCTTT.

This clone was seen once. The chain combines TRBV19 with TRBJ1-4; 8 nucleotides align to TRBD1. After removal of 5 bases from V and 7 bases from J, the junction contained 18 bases not matched to a gene. This CDR3 has 18 residues. CDR1 and CDR2 from the germline V gene are LNHDA and SQIVND (reference sequence). The CDR3 nucleotides read TGTGCCAGTAGTCTGTTGGCCGAGGGGACAGGTTGGGGTGAAAAACTGTTTTTT. Translated, it gives CASSLLAEGTGWGEKLFF.

The chain carries TRBV28 and TRBJ2-3; TRBD2 agrees at 11 bases. Germline loops: CDR1 MDHEN, CDR2 SYDVKM. The V gene end was trimmed by 7 bases and the J gene end by 1 base; junction bases not matched to a gene: 16. The CDR3 runs 19 residues. The CDR3 DNA sequence: TGTGCCAGCAACCACGTGGGACTAGCGGACCAGAGGGGCACAGATACGCAGTATTTT. It is translated as CASNHVGLADQRGTDTQYF.

In its sample, this clone was seen a few times. The rearrangement uses TRBV3-1 (or the pseudogene TRBV3-2) and TRBJ1-1; 8 bases agree with TRBD1. Trimming took 4 bases from V and 7 from J; bases not matched to a gene: 11. CDR1 and CDR2 from the germline V gene are LGHDT and YNNKEL (reference sequence). The CDR3 consists of 15 residues. This CDR3 is CASSPRRGLPGEAFF. The CDR3 bases are TGTGCCAGCAGCCCCCGCAGGGGGCTTCCCGGTGAAGCTTTCTTT.

The rearrangement joins TRBV11-2 to TRBJ2-5, with 13 bases aligning to TRBD2. Per the germline V gene, CDR1 is SGHAT and CDR2 is FQNNGV. The CDR3 is made up of 18 amino acids. The V gene end was trimmed by 4 bases and the J gene end by 4 bases; junction bases not matched to a gene: 12. The CDR3 reads CASSSPGTSGVRGETQYF. Here the CDR3 DNA reads TGTGCCAGCAGCTCCCCAGGGACTAGCGGGGTTAGGGGAGAGACCCAGTACTTC. The full variable domain, its missing parts supplied by reference TRBV11-2 and TRBJ2-5, is EAGVAQSPRYKIIEKRQSVAFWCNPISGHATLYWYQQILGQGPKLLIQFQNNGVVDDSQLPKDRFSAERLKGVDSTLKIQPAKLEDSAVYLCASSSPGTSGVRGETQYFGPGTRLLVL.

This rearrangement joins TRBV5-1 to TRBJ2-3; D ambiguous. Trimming left V 3 bases short and J 6 bases short, with 8 bases between. CDR3 length: 12 amino acids. Germline assignment: CDR1 SGHRS and CDR2 YFSETQ. Here the CDR3 reads CASSYTIDTQYF. DNA of the CDR3: TGCGCCAGCAGCTACACCATCGATACGCAGTATTTT.

The J gene is TRBJ2-4, the V gene TRBV27; a possible D gene is TRBD2 (6 bases). Trimming cost V 1 base and J 0 bases, with 10 bases left between them. This CDR3 is 16 amino acids long. Germline-derived CDR1 and CDR2 are MNHEY and SMNVEV (reference sequence). In DNA, the CDR3 is TGTGCCAGCAGTTTATTGGGGGAGGTAGCCAAAAACATTCAGTACTTC. It yields the protein CASSLLGEVAKNIQYF.

The chain carries TRBV7-2 and TRBJ1-3; D not resolved. Per the germline V gene, CDR1 is SGHTA and CDR2 is FQGNSA. The CDR3 consists of 13 residues. Trimming pared 5 bases from V and 2 bases from J, leaving 7 bases between. The CDR3 reads CASSPGAGNTIYF. CDR3 bases: TGTGCCAGCAGCCCGGGAGCTGGAAACACCATATATTTT.

This clone was counted between two and nine times. The chain's CDR3 is CASDGGRSSYGYTF. CDR3 DNA: TGTGCCAGCGACGGGGGGAGGTCTAGCTATGGCTACACCTTC. The chain employs TRBV7-2 and TRBJ1-2, with a possible D match to TRBD1 (5 bases). V lost 8 bases, J lost 4 bases, and 17 bases lay in between. The CDR3 length is 14 residues. Germline CDR1 is SGHTA and CDR2 is FQGNSA.

The chain employs TRBV6-5 and TRBJ2-3; TRBD2 might be the D (6 bases). The V gene lost 6 bases and the J gene lost 10 bases, with 17 bases spanning the gap. Germline loops: CDR1 MNHEY, CDR2 SVGAGI. The CDR3 runs 13 residues. CDR3 sequence reads: CASSGGVRGSQYF. CDR3 bases: TGTGCCAGCAGCGGGGGAGTTCGAGGATCGCAGTATTTT.

The chain links TRBV4-1 to TRBJ1-2, with D perhaps matching TRBD1 (6 bases). The CDR3 is 16 residues long. Trimming removed 3 bases from V and 8 bases from J, with 22 bases in between. Germline V gene sequence: CDR1 MGHRA, CDR2 YSYEKL. In nucleotides, the CDR3 is TGCGCCAGCAGCCATCCCCGGGAGGGGGGGCGTCAGGGCTACACCTTC. It specifies CASSHPREGGRQGYTF.

The chain is built from TRBV10-3 and TRBJ2-7; tentatively, D is TRBD2 (5 bases). The ends were cut back, 3 bases at V and 5 bases at J, with 14 bases in the middle. The CDR3 spans 14 residues. CDR1 ENHRY and CDR2 SYGVKD come from the germline V gene. Written as DNA, the CDR3 is TGTGCCATCAGTGATACTACCCTCGGGGACGAGCAGTACTTC. Translation gives CAISDTTLGDEQYF.

Turning to this clone: The same CDR3 arises from other DNA sequences in this sample as well. V is TRBV5-1 and J is TRBJ2-7; D gene ambiguous. Looked up from germline, CDR1 is SGHRS and CDR2 is YFSETQ. This CDR3 is built from 13 residues. The V and J ends lost 0 bases and 4 bases respectively, with 8 bases between them. The CDR3 DNA reads as TGCGCCAGCAGCTTGGGACAAGTTTACGAGCAGTACTTC. Translated: CASSLGQVYEQYF.

V usage is TRBV6-1 and J usage is TRBJ1-6; 12 bases match TRBD1. The CDR3 spans 14 residues. The V and J ends lost 3 bases and 16 bases, in that order; junction bases with no gene match: 7. The germline V gene has CDR1 MNHNS and CDR2 SASEGT. This CDR3 reads CASSDQGQGASLHF. CDR3 in DNA: TGTGCCAGCAGTGACCAGGGACAGGGGGCCTCTCTCCACTTT.

The gene calls are TRBV7-9 and TRBJ2-3, with D possibly TRBD2 on 5 matching bases. Germline-derived CDR1 and CDR2 are SEHNR and FQNEAQ (reference sequence). This CDR3 is 15 amino acids long. The V end lost 2 bases, the J end lost 2 bases, and 11 bases lay between the germline ends. The CDR3 nucleotides are TGTGCCAGCAGCTTAAAGGCGGGTTCCACAGATACGCAGTATTTT. Residues: CASSLKAGSTDTQYF.

This chain uses TRBV7-9 with TRBJ2-7; 9 bases are a match to TRBD1. Trimming cost V 1 base and J 0 bases; bases outside gene matches: 10. There are 18 residues in the CDR3. Germline loops: CDR1 SEHNR, CDR2 FQNEAQ (reference sequence). The CDR3, as DNA: TGTGCCAGCAGCTTAGTCGGGACAGGGTTCCTCACCTCCTACGAGCAGTACTTC. As protein: CASSLVGTGFLTSYEQYF. The full variable domain, in which reference TRBV7-9 and TRBJ2-7 provide the parts outside the CDR3, is DTGVSQNPRHKITKRGQNVTFRCDPISEHNRLYWYRQTLGQGPEFLTYFQNEAQLEKSRLLSDRFSAERPKGSFSTLEIQRTEQGDSAMYLCASSLVGTGFLTSYEQYFGPGTRLTVT.

This sequence joins TRBV6-5 and TRBJ1-2; no reliable D call. CDR1 is MNHEY, CDR2 SVGAGI, per germline. Between the trimmed V and J ends, which lost 0 bases and 4 bases, there was a span of 9 bases. CDR3 length equals 14 residues. CDR3 sequence (DNA): TGTGCCAGCAGTTACTCCCTACAGACCTATGGCTACACCTTC. Its protein product is CASSYSLQTYGYTF.

The V and J genes are TRBV6-2 or TRBV6-3 and TRBJ2-7; D is possibly TRBD2 (6 bases). There are 13 residues in the CDR3. V was trimmed by 5 bases and J by 2 bases, leaving 10 bases between them. Germline V gene sequence: CDR1 MNHEY, CDR2 SVGEGT. CDR3 nucleotide sequence: TGTGCCAGCAGTCAAAGACTAGCCTACGAGCAGTACTTC. This translates into CASSQRLAYEQYF.

The chain has TRBV27 and TRBJ2-7; 7 bases line up with TRBD2. This CDR3 is built from 15 residues. Germline CDR1 is MNHEY and CDR2 is SMNVEV (reference sequence). The junction had 9 bases not matched to a gene; V was cut back by 5 bases and J by 2 bases. CDR3 nucleotide sequence: TGTGCCAGCAGTCCATGGGGGGGTGGGCCCTACGAGCAGTACTTC. The encoded protein is CASSPWGGGPYEQYF.

The chain recombines TRBV5-1 with TRBJ2-3; 12 bases line up with TRBD2. V shed 2 bases and J 0 bases; nucleotides not matched to a gene: 10. Germline CDR1 reads SGHRS; CDR2 reads YFSETQ. CDR3 size: 19 residues. The DNA for the CDR3 is TGCGCCAGCAGCTTCCGGACTAGCGGGGTGGGATCTAGCACAGATACGCAGTATTTT. Its protein is CASSFRTSGVGSSTDTQYF.

This sequence joins TRBV6-5 and TRBJ1-4, with a tentative D call TRBD1 (6 bases). Germline V gene sequence: CDR1 MNHEY, CDR2 SVGAGI. The CDR3 is 14 amino acids. V lost 6 bases, J lost 7 bases, and 15 bases lay in between. For the CDR3, the DNA is TGTGCCAGCAGCCTAGGACAGAAGGGTGAAAAACTGTTTTTT. It specifies CASSLGQKGEKLFF.

This chain uses TRBV28 with TRBJ2-1; 10 nucleotides align to TRBD2. The CDR3 runs 15 residues. After removal of 6 bases from V and 4 bases from J, the junction contained 6 bases not matched to a gene. Germline V gives CDR1 MDHEN, CDR2 SYDVKM. CDR3 amino acids: CASSVIAGGYNEQFF. Written as DNA, the CDR3 is TGTGCCAGCAGCGTTATAGCGGGGGGTTACAATGAGCAGTTCTTC. The full variable domain, its missing parts supplied by reference TRBV28 and TRBJ2-1, is DVKVTQSSRYLVKRTGEKVFLECVQDMDHENMFWYRQDPGLGLRLIYFSYDVKMKEKGDIPEGYSVSREKKERFSLILESASTNQTSMYLCASSVIAGGYNEQFFGPGTRLTVL.

V is TRBV7-2 and J is TRBJ1-2, with D possibly being TRBD1 (5 bases). Trimming removed 3 bases from V and 6 bases from J, with 11 bases in between. Germline CDR1 SGHTA, CDR2 FQGNSA. The CDR3 is 13 residues long. Written as DNA, the CDR3 is TGTGCCAGCAGCTTTTCACGGGGGGATGGCTACACCTTC. This translates into CASSFSRGDGYTF. The complete variable domain, with remaining parts taken from reference TRBV7-2 and TRBJ1-2, reads GAGVSQSPSNKVTEKGKDVELRCDPISGHTALYWYRQSLGQGLEFLIYFQGNSAPDKSGLPSDRFSAERTGGSVSTLTIQRTQQEDSAVYLCASSFSRGDGYTFGSGTRLTVV.

V is TRBV6-5 and J is TRBJ1-1; D is undetermined. The CDR3 runs 13 residues. Trimming shortened V by 4 bases and J by 4 bases, and 10 bases separated the two germline ends. The germline V gene has CDR1 MNHEY and CDR2 SVGAGI. The CDR3 DNA is TGTGCCAGCAGTTTCGGTATCGTCACTGAAGCTTTCTTT. It specifies CASSFGIVTEAFF.

Only one count was recorded for this clone. As DNA, the CDR3 is TGTGCCAGCAGCCGGGAGGGCAAGGATGGCTACACCTTC. Translating it yields CASSREGKDGYTF. This chain uses TRBV9 with TRBJ1-2; D is unclear. Germline V CDR1 and CDR2: SGDLS, YYNGEE. The V and J ends lost 4 bases and 6 bases respectively, with 13 bases between them. The CDR3 runs to 13 residues.

CDR3 in amino acids: CASSLQDGLYGYTF. Written as DNA, the CDR3 is TGTGCCAGCAGCTTACAGGACGGACTTTATGGCTACACCTTC. J is TRBJ1-2 and V is TRBV7-2; no clear D gene. The V end was cut by 2 bases, the J end by 5 bases, with 12 bases between. This CDR3 spans 14 amino acids. CDR1 and CDR2 (germline): SGHTA, FQGNSA. Full variable domain (rest looked up from reference TRBV7-2 and TRBJ1-2): GAGVSQSPSNKVTEKGKDVELRCDPISGHTALYWYRQSLGQGLEFLIYFQGNSAPDKSGLPSDRFSAERTGGSVSTLTIQRTQQEDSAVYLCASSLQDGLYGYTFGSGTRLTVV.

V and J are TRBV6-5 and TRBJ1-1; D is perhaps TRBD1 (5 bases). Trimming pared 5 bases from V and 4 bases from J, leaving 11 bases between. There are 13 residues in the CDR3. Germline loops: CDR1 MNHEY, CDR2 SVGAGI. CDR3 nucleotide sequence: TGTGCCAGCAGTCTGCAGGGAGGCACTGAAGCTTTCTTT. Translated, it gives CASSLQGGTEAFF.